This TCR beta chain was obtained from a study of T cell responses to AZD1222 COVID-19 vaccine (dated by TCRdb to the early 2020s). Describing the broader study: AZD1222 recipients with second doses at about 4 weeks or about 12 weeks were pooled, because spike-specific TCR depth and breadth did not differ between schedules. A total of approximately 240 trial participants underwent TCR sequencing, of whom roughly 210 received two doses of AZD1222 and about 25 received two doses of the MenACWY control vaccine. Trial participants were enrolled by age into subgroups of 18-55, 56-69 and 70-plus years, and around 150, 28 and 57 TCR-sequenced participants, respectively, were included in these subgroups.

What the authors observed across the whole study: Spike-specific TCR breadth and depth rose significantly after two AZD1222 doses compared with day 0 and with MenACWY recipients. No day 14 peak-response samples were available, so repertoires were characterized only after the peak T cell response. Conclusions about previously exposed vaccinees are limited, since just five or six AZD1222 recipients were seropositive for SARS-CoV-2 at baseline. Reportedly, close to half of the unique spike-specific TCRs recognized epitopes lying outside the regions that are mutated in the B.1.351 and B.1.1.7 variants. The 56-69-year group was small, and its depth increase did not reach significance, likely because of low power. The whole spike protein was spanned by vaccine-associated CD4 TCRs, and dominant responses were seen in regions 160-218 and 743-854. Most participants were white British and females outnumbered males, and the authors suggested that clonal diversity may have been underestimated.

The CDR3 regions of human TCRbeta chains were subjected to immunosequencing. The original pipeline was this. Repertoire TCRs were checked for matches against a reference library of SARS-CoV-2-specific TCRs that had been generated using the MIRA antigen-specificity platform. Breadth was defined as the fraction of unique TCRs that were SARS-CoV-2-associated. Depth was defined as the fraction of total T cells that were SARS-CoV-2-associated. Using the MIRA data, each spike-specific TCR was mapped to the spike region that the TCR reacts to and placed in a CD4 or CD8 class. Log10-transformed breadth and depth values were compared by one-way ANOVA with Sidak's multiple comparisons tests. Sourced from immuneACCESS, this table was stored by TCRdb with only in-frame sequences that have V and J called. A share of the clones is absent; for the studies checked, an unresolved V gene accounts for under half, and the remainder has no known explanation. V and J calls and clone size are given by that table; D and trimming were obtained from the DNA. For this sample the table gives around 190,000 clones, of which around 88% were detected only once. Approximately 0.5% of the sample is in the top ten clones.

On this clone: Its antigen specificity is not known. Nothing much larger sits one base from this clone, and base qualities are not available.

This specimen's time point label, per the study, means: baseline before first vaccination. Vaccinee samples were obtained from the UK trials COV001 and COV002, which included a single-blind randomized controlled phase 2/3 trial of AZD1222 (ChAdOx1 nCoV-19) in healthy adults. Trial participant PBMC samples were collected at day 0 and day 28 after the second dose for TCRbeta chain sequencing. The origin of this receptor is an adult in good health. Sequences were derived from peripheral blood, sampled on day 0 of AZD1222 vaccination.

For the CDR3, the sequence is CASSQTPTGSRQFF. The DNA reads as follows: TGTGCCAGCAGCCAAACCCCTACGGGGAGTAGACAGTTCTTC. The chain was built from TRBV3-1 (or the pseudogene TRBV3-2) and TRBJ2-1; the D gene is perhaps TRBD2, on 5 matching bases. Relative to germline, V is 2 bases shorter and J is 13 bases shorter, with 18 bases between their ends. CDR3 length: 14 amino acids, cysteine to phenylalanine. Only CDR3 DNA remains: 42 bases, in frame from the first base. The germline V gene encodes CDR1 LGHDT and CDR2 YNNKEL (reference sequence).